In its sample, the clone carrying this T cell receptor (beta chain) was seen many times. What it binds is unknown. A TCRbeta library incorporating unique molecular identifiers was prepared. TCRdb reprocessed the PCR reads via MiXCR and lists one record per CDR3 protein. The sample shows hundreds of thousands of distinct CDR3 sequences, about an eighth of them seen only once. V dropped 7 bases and J dropped 7 bases, with 8 bases sitting between them. The CDR3 length is 10 residues. Germline V gene data show CDR1 as DFQATT and CDR2 as SNEGSKA (reference sequence). The entry originates in a study of T-cell reconstitution after alpha-beta-depleted transplantation in children. General study results and limits: The origin of alpha-beta T cells about two months after transplant was reportedly several hundred expanded graft clones. Among T cells one year after transplant, newly produced cells accounted for most counts and diversity.

The chain is built from TRBV20-1 and TRBJ2-1; the D is unclear. The sample consisted of PBMCs, mostly from graft donor cells, taken 360 days after TCRalphabeta/CD19-depleted stem cell transplant. This receptor was taken from a male patient under 18 who had a stem cell transplant for acute myeloid leukemia, so the T cells may come from the graft donor. The CDR3 region is CSGPRNEQFF. CDR3 nucleotide sequence: TGCAGTGGGCCCCGTAATGAGCAGTTCTTC.